The 3 T cell receptor beta chains listed next were all sequenced from one sample in a study of T cells in Graves' hyperthyroidism and ophthalmopathy (dated by TCRdb to about 2019). Libraries were constructed by multiplex PCR. TCRdb lists the instrument as Illumina HiSeq 2000. The TCR beta CDR3 regions were amplified from RNA transcripts. A first-round RT-PCR of the TCR CDR3 used the HTBI primer set with the Qiagen OneStep RT-PCR kit. TCRdb passed the public sequencing reads through fastp at Q25 and MiXCR, retaining productive beta sequences. Entries are consolidated by CDR3 protein sequence, retaining the most common genes and DNA. The sample table lists under 300,000 distinct CDR3 sequences, roughly 15% of them with a count of one. The ten largest clones capture 13% of the sample. Sequenced: blood. These receptors originate from a woman between 35 and 50 years old with Graves' hyperthyroidism that later progressed to Graves' ophthalmopathy.

In this sample, this clonotype turned up many times. The CDR3 region has the DNA TGTGCCAGTAGCCCAACCGCTGGGGTCTCCACTGAAGCTTTCTTT. Encoded protein: CASSPTAGVSTEAFF. The rearrangement uses TRBV19 and TRBJ1-1; D gene unclear. Trimming removed 6 bases at V and 4 bases at J, with 18 bases between. CDR3 length equals 15 residues. Per the germline V gene, CDR1 is LNHDA and CDR2 is SQIVND (reference sequence).

As concerns this clonotype: One junction end does not reproduce the germline sequence, and a read error may be involved. This chain uses TRBV11-2 with TRBJ2-5; no clear D gene. Germline CDR1 reads SGHAT; CDR2 reads FQNNGV. CDR3 length equals 17 residues. The CDR3 region is CASSLGLIGGYQETEYF. The CDR3 DNA follows: TGTGCCAGCAGCTTAGGCTTGATTGGCGGTTACCAAGAGACCGAGTACTTC.

Ten or more counts support this clonotype. The rearrangement joins TRBV6-1 to TRBJ2-1, with 7 bases aligning to TRBD2. Germline V gene lookup returns CDR1 MNHNS and CDR2 SASEGT. This CDR3 is 14 amino acids long. J lost 8 bases, V lost 7 bases, and 11 bases had no gene match. CDR3 nucleotide sequence: TGTGCCAGCAAGGACGGCGGGAGCTTTGATGAGCAGTTCTTC. Its protein product is CASKDGGSFDEQFF.